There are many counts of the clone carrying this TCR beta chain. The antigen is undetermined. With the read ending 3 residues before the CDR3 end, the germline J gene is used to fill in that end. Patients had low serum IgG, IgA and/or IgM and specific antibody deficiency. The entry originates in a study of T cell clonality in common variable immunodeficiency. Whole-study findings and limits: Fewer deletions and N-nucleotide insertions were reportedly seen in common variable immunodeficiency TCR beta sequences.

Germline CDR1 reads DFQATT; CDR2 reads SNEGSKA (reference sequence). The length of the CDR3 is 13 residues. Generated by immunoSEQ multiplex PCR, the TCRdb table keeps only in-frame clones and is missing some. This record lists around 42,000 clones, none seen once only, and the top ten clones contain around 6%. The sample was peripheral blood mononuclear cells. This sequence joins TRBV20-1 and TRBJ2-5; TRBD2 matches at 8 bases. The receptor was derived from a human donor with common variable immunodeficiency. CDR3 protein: CSARSSLAGTQYF. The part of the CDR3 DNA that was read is TGCAGTGCTAGGAGCAGTCTAGCGGGTACC.